These 3 T cell receptor beta chains were all obtained from the same sample, sequenced in a study of graft-versus-host responses after intestinal transplantation. Profiling relied on immunoSEQ multiplex PCR, and the TCRdb table lists in-frame clones only, not all of them. The profile shows around 5,200 clones, roughly 72% of them singletons. Graft samples were processed, releasing intraepithelial and lamina propria lymphocytes. The sample consisted of ileum tissue, taken roughly 260 days after intestinal transplant. The source is a human patient who received an intestinal transplant, so some T cells may come from the graft donor.

This chain links TRBV5-4 with TRBJ2-3; 12 nucleotides line up with TRBD2. The CDR3 sequence is 16 residues long. The J segment lost 2 bases and the V segment lost 4 bases, leaving 5 bases of the junction unmatched. The germline V gene has CDR1 SGHNT and CDR2 YYREEE (reference sequence). This CDR3 reads CASSVLAGGLTDTQYF. The CDR3 DNA sequence: TGTGCCAGCAGCGTCCTAGCGGGGGGGCTCACAGATACGCAGTATTTT.

This chain links TRBV25-1 with TRBJ1-2; TRBD1 is a possible D gene (6 bases). V was clipped by 8 bases and J by 4 bases, with 17 bases between them. Per germline, CDR1 MGHDK and CDR2 SYGVNS. CDR3 size: 14 residues. The CDR3 spells CASQRGGGSYGYTF. In DNA form, the CDR3 reads TGTGCCAGCCAGAGAGGGGGGGGGAGCTATGGCTACACCTTC.

In its sample, this clone was seen a few times. V and J are TRBV7-2 and TRBJ2-5, with D possibly TRBD2 on 5 matching bases. From germline, CDR1 is SGHTA and CDR2 FQGNSA. Trimming cost V 4 bases and J 10 bases, with 10 bases left between them. The CDR3 is 11 amino acids. CDR3 in amino acids: CASSSGFDQYF. DNA of the CDR3: TGTGCCAGCAGCTCGGGGTTCGACCAGTACTTC.